The 4 T cell receptor beta chains below were found in one sample sequenced in a study of blood T cells in healthy people across ages. A sample-barcoded 5' primer and a J-beta primer mix were used in a second PCR of about 7 to 11 cycles. TCRdb itself ran the 5' RACE reads through MiXCR, one entry per CDR3 protein. The data show 870,000 or so distinct CDR3 sequences, with 29% seen just once and approximately 15% held by the top ten. The source material was blood. The source of these receptors is a woman older than 75 in good health.

A note on this clonotype: A read error may produce the germline difference seen at one junction end. The V call is TRBV20-1, the J call TRBJ2-7, with 8 bases lining up with TRBD2. Per germline, CDR1 DFQATT and CDR2 SNEGSKA (reference sequence). The CDR3 runs 14 residues. CDR3 in amino acids: CSAPHFGGGYGQYF. The CDR3 coding sequence is TGCAGTGCTCCCCATTTCGGGGGGGGCTACGGGCAGTACTTC.

At least ten counts were recorded for this clonotype. This sequence joins TRBV7-2 and TRBJ2-7, with D unclear. Germline CDR1 is SGHTA and CDR2 is FQGNSA. The CDR3 covers 15 residues. The ends were cut back, 7 bases at V and 0 bases at J, with 16 bases in the middle. The CDR3 region is CASNCRDVSSYEQYF. CDR3 sequence (DNA): TGTGCCAGCAACTGCCGAGACGTCAGCTCCTACGAGCAGTACTTC.

The V and J genes are TRBV20-1 and TRBJ2-5, with 10 bases matching TRBD2. The V and J ends lost 2 bases and 4 bases, in that order; junction bases with no gene match: 13. Per germline, CDR1 DFQATT and CDR2 SNEGSKA (reference sequence). The CDR3 covers 17 residues. The CDR3 nucleotides are TGCAGTGCTAGAACTCTAGCGGGGGACCCTTCGCGAGAGACCCAGTACTTC. Translation gives CSARTLAGDPSRETQYF.

This clonotype was counted many times. The rearrangement links TRBV12-3 or TRBV12-4 to TRBJ2-6; D is possibly TRBD1 (5 bases). The CDR3 covers 14 residues. Trimming removed 6 bases from V and 2 bases from J, with 8 bases in between. The CDR3: CASRSGTGANVLTF. CDR3 bases: TGTGCCAGCAGATCAGGGACTGGGGCCAACGTCCTGACTTTC.